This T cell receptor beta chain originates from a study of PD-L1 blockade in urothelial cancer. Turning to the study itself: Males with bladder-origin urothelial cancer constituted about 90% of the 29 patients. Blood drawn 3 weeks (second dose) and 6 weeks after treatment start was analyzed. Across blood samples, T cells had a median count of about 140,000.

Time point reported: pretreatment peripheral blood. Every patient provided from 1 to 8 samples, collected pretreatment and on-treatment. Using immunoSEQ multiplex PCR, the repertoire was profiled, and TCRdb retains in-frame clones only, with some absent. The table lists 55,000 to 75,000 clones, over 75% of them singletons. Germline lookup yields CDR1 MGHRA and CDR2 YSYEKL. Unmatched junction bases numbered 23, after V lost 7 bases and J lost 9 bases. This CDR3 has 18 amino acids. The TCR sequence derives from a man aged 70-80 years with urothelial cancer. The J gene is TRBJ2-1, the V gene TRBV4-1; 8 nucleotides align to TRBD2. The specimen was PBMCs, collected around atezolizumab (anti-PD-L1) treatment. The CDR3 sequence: CASTPSRAGETPRGEQFF. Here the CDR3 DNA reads TGCGCCAGCACCCCGTCGAGAGCGGGAGAGACCCCCCGGGGTGAGCAGTTCTTC.